The rows below give T cell receptor beta chains drawn from one sample of a study of T cell responses to AZD1222 COVID-19 vaccine. Assay: immunoSEQ multiplex PCR; the TCRdb copy retains only in-frame clones and omits some. This table holds under 200,000 clones, 91% found once. This specimen consisted of peripheral blood, obtained on day 0 of AZD1222 vaccination. The receptors here all came from an adult in good health. The CDR3 runs from the conserved cysteine through the conserved F or W. D genes are given only for firm matches. Size values are once, few and many counts, or a class for expanded clones, and some rows have none.

clone_size v_call d_call cdr3_aa
. TRBV7-2 TRBD1 CASSAGQGLGNTIYF
. TRBV5-4 . CASSLSAGSEQFF
. TRBV7-8 . CASSPRSDTPGELFF
. TRBV20-1 . CSARDSGRLFF
. TRBV18 . CASSPAHYGYTF
. TRBV28 . CASTGGGRNSPLHF
. TRBV3-1/TRBV3-2 . CASSLRGHNEQFF
. TRBV28 . CASSLYTIGRSNYNSPLHF
. TRBV6-5 TRBD1 CASSFDRGSYNSPLHF
. TRBV9 TRBD1 CASSVRGQINNEQFF
. TRBV11-2 . CASRTGELFF
. TRBV14 . CASSQDEGFGYTF
. TRBV2 TRBD2 CALIALAGVTDTQYF
. TRBV13 . CASSLMGTSHKEAEAFF
. TRBV28 . CASSLMAAYEQYF
. TRBV3-1/TRBV3-2 TRBD2 CASSHTSWASGSSKRDTDTQYF
. TRBV10-2 TRBD1 CATQGGQGYEQYF
. TRBV5-4 . CASSLDHRGYTF
few TRBV7-2 . CASSPRTVEFFNTEAFF
. TRBV11-1 . CASKSPSARYTGELFF
. TRBV18 . CASSPLGEVQETQYF
. TRBV28 . CASSWVTGDTEAFF
. TRBV28 . CASSPERRVVQPQHF
. TRBV14 . CASSQEGTDPKSDTF
. TRBV7-9 . CASRIWGSGTDTQYF
. TRBV11-2 TRBD2 CASSFEAGAGELFF
. TRBV10-1 . CASDCNSNQPQHF
. TRBV4-2 . CASSQSRAGSPLHF
. TRBV5-1 . CASSLGVEGGRPNYGYTF
. TRBV6-5 . CASSYDLSSYEQYF
. TRBV5-1 . CASSPGREVNGYTF
. TRBV5-5 . CASSTRVTEAFF
. TRBV10-3 TRBD1 CAISARTGMNTEAFF
. TRBV19 TRBD1 CASLRGQGNTGELFF
. TRBV13 . CASSLGRTLSYEQYF
. TRBV2 TRBD1 CASKGTENQPQHF
. TRBV30 . CAWSVSGYRSEQFF
. TRBV28 . CASLASLNTGELFF
. TRBV7-2 . CASSPRGDSTYYEQYF
once TRBV28 . CASRRFNRVTYEKLFF
. TRBV29-1 . CSATTQGLEAFF
. TRBV9 TRBD1 CASSVGQGAANTEAFF
. TRBV15 TRBD1 CATERQGAHEQYF
. TRBV29-1 TRBD2 CSAATSDSSYNEQFF
once TRBV5-5 . CASSKRTGDTEAFF
. TRBV6-4 . CASSDSSGSQETQYF
few TRBV7-8 TRBD2 CASSLAVRLAGGSPLNNEQFF
. TRBV28 TRBD1 CASSLRGPPSYTF
. TRBV27 . CASSLAPNKRPYGYTF